The present T cell receptor (beta chain) was sequenced within a study of graft-versus-host responses after intestinal transplantation. Study in general: Multivisceral, liver-intestinal, or isolated intestinal transplants were received by the recipients. Study results and caveats: The presence of high graft-versus-host to host-versus-graft clonal ratios in allografts characterized patients with graft-donor T cell macrochimerism. Some GvH clones appeared in ileal mucosa or blood before recipient bone marrow.

Concerning this clone: Its antigen is currently unknown.

Germline lookup yields CDR1 SGHDT and CDR2 YYEEEE. CDR3 length: 14 residues. Between the trimmed V and J ends, which lost 6 bases and 4 bases, there was a span of 16 bases. Sequencing was performed with immunoSEQ multiplex PCR; in TCRdb, only in-frame clones are kept and a portion is missing. The table shows 100,000 or so clones, with around nine tenths occurring only once. Source: unstimulated CD4+ T cells sorted from spleen or lymph node cells, taken before intestinal transplant. The chain links TRBV5-6 to TRBJ1-1; weak D call: TRBD1 (5 bases). This sequence was found in a human donor who received an intestinal transplant. CDR3 sequence (DNA): TGTGCCAGCACCTCTGGATGGGGCGGCACTGAAGCTTTCTTT. Protein sequence: CASTSGWGGTEAFF.